This TCR beta chain emerged from a study of low-dose radiotherapy and immunotherapy resistance in tumors. The length of the CDR3 is 14 residues. V shed 5 bases and J shed 2 bases, with 10 bases lying between them. CDR1 and CDR2 from the germline V gene are PRHDT and FYEKMQ (reference sequence). TRAV- and TRBV-specific primers, spanning alpha and beta chains, primed first-strand cDNA. With a constant-region primer and a V-primer adapter, TCRs were subjected to 20 to 25 PCR cycles of amplification. TCRdb re-called the reads with MiXCR, one entry per CDR3 protein. The table lists 35,000 to 45,000 distinct CDR3 sequences, about 28% of them singletons, with roughly 3.5% in the top ten. Time point described: before trial treatment.

V usage is TRBV13 and J usage is TRBJ1-3; D uncertain. The clonotype comes from a male donor with gallbladder cancer. Sequencing was performed on PBMCs, taken before treatment. The CDR3 DNA follows: TGTGCCAGCAGCGGAAGACAAGCTGGAAACACCATATATTTT. This codes for CASSGRQAGNTIYF.